This T cell receptor beta chain was identified during a study of T-cell reconstitution after alpha-beta-depleted transplantation in children (dated by TCRdb to the mid-2010s). In the study overall: T-cell immune reconstitution after TCRalphabeta/CD19-depleted allogeneic hematopoietic cell transplantation in children was quantitatively tracked in the study by means of TCR repertoire profiling. Study-wide findings and limitations: In some patients, high TCRbeta diversity at day 60 was attributed to recipient T cells and intrathymic progenitors that had survived conditioning. The apparently early recovery of alphabetaT-cell counts about two months after transplant reportedly depended on only several hundred rapidly expanded clones that came from non-depleted graft cells. The frequencies of hyperexpanded clones fell over the following months, and after one year, T-cell counts and TCRbeta diversity were mostly attributed to newly produced T cells.

At the junction V is shortened by 7 bases and J by 3 bases; bases outside the gene matches: 10. CDR1 and CDR2 were assigned from the germline V gene as SGHTS and YDEGEE. The CDR3 has 14 amino acids, counting the end cysteine and phenylalanine. Only the CDR3 region is kept as DNA, spanning 42 bases read in frame from base 1. With regard to this clonotype: Its antigen target is currently unknown. Base qualities are not at hand, and no much larger clone is one base apart.

The sample's treatment or condition label, decoded: allogeneic hematopoietic cell transplantation with graft depleted of TCRalphabeta T cells and CD19 B cells. The children who served as transplant recipients had been given grafts of TCRalphabeta/CD19-depleted allogeneic hematopoietic cells. Library preparation used PCR. The instrument was an Illumina HiSeq 2500. Molecular barcoding was employed in the preparation of TCR libraries, with unique molecular identifiers being used to normalize TCRbeta repertoire quantification. The public sequencing data were trimmed at Q25 with fastp and processed into clonotypes with MiXCR by TCRdb, which kept only in-frame beta chains. Each record represents a unique CDR3 protein, reported with the most common genes and DNA among its rows. The sample table records around 300,000 distinct CDR3 sequences; roughly 8.2% of these occur just once. The ten largest account for 8.5% to 9.5% of the sample.

The clonotype comes from a female patient aged 2-10 years who had a stem cell transplant for Fanconi anemia, so the T cells may come from the graft donor. The specimen comprised peripheral blood, sampled 360 days after TCRalphabeta/CD19-depleted stem cell transplant. The rearrangement joined TRBV5-8 to TRBJ2-7, with 7 central nucleotides matching TRBD1. The CDR3 is CASGGQPNLYEQYF. In nucleotides, the sequence is TGTGCCAGCGGGGGACAGCCAAACCTCTACGAGCAGTACTTC. Joined to the reference TRBV5-8 and TRBJ2-7 proteins, this CDR3 gives the full variable domain: EAGVTQSPTHLIKTRGQQATLRCSPISGHTSVYWYQQALGLGLQFLLWYDEGEERNRGNFPPRFSGRQFPNYSSELNVNALELEDSALYLCASGGQPNLYEQYFGPGTRLTVT.